The entry below gives a single T cell receptor beta chain sequence along with its context. No antigen is known for it. Trimming cost V 1 base and J 3 bases, with 14 bases left between them. Germline CDR1 is SGDLS and CDR2 is YYNGEE. The CDR3 has 15 residues. The source of the sample is a study of Graves' ophthalmopathy and Graves' hyperthyroidism. Amplifying from RNA transcripts, the study obtained TCR beta CDR3 regions. HTBI primers primed a first-round RT-PCR, and a second-round multiplex PCR followed. TCRdb independently ran MiXCR on the multiplex PCR reads; one entry per CDR3 protein. Among about 740,000 distinct CDR3 sequences listed, 40% were seen once. Study-wide results and caveats: Prediction of ophthalmopathy progression reached around 70% sensitivity and around 72% specificity. An approximately 84% specificity and roughly 90% sensitivity were achieved by a 13-signature model that separated ophthalmopathy from stable hyperthyroidism.

This TCR derives from an adult man with Graves' ophthalmopathy. Sequencing was done on a sample of peripheral blood. The rearrangement links TRBV9 to TRBJ2-7, with D perhaps matching TRBD1 (6 bases). CDR3: CASSVYADRGYEQYF. Written as DNA, the CDR3 is TGTGCCAGCAGCGTATATGCGGACAGAGGCTACGAGCAGTACTTC. Supplemented by reference TRBV9 and TRBJ2-7, the full variable domain reads DSGVTQTPKHLITATGQRVTLRCSPRSGDLSVYWYQQSLDQGLQFLIQYYNGEERAKGNILERFSAQQFPDLHSELNLSSLELGDSALYFCASSVYADRGYEQYFGPGTRLTVT.